These 2 T cell receptor beta chains were sequenced from one sample in a study of T cell responses to AZD1222 COVID-19 vaccine. The method was immunoSEQ multiplex PCR; TCRdb's version includes in-frame clones alone and lacks a portion of them. The sample includes 90,000 to 120,000 clones, under 95% seen only once; the top ten take roughly 1.2%. Material: peripheral blood, obtained on day 0 of AZD1222 vaccination. Receptors were obtained from an adult in good health.

The V call is TRBV5-3, the J call TRBJ1-1; TRBD1 agrees at 10 bases. TRBV5-3 is sorted into the ORF group, with uncertain function. The CDR3 is 14 residues long. Trimming at V came to 3 bases and at J to 6 bases, leaving 5 bases not matched to a gene. The CDR3 region has the DNA TGTGCCAGAAGCTCGGGACAGGGGATTGCTGAAGCTTTCTTT. This sequence encodes CARSSGQGIAEAFF.

This rearrangement joins TRBV5-6 to TRBJ2-7; 8 bases align to TRBD2. Germline values: CDR1 SGHDT, CDR2 YYEEEE. The CDR3 spans 16 residues. The junction had 12 bases not matched to a gene; V was cut back by 3 bases and J by 4 bases. The CDR3 sequence is CASSSLATGGPYEQYF. The CDR3 DNA sequence: TGTGCCAGCAGCTCGCTAGCAACGGGAGGGCCGTACGAGCAGTACTTC. Full variable domain (rest looked up from reference TRBV5-6 and TRBJ2-7): DAGVTQSPTHLIKTRGQQVTLRCSPKSGHDTVSWYQQALGQGPQFIFQYYEEEERQRGNFPDRFSGHQFPNYSSELNVNALLLGDSALYLCASSSLATGGPYEQYFGPGTRLTVT.